A selection of T cell receptor beta chains follows, all from one sample in a study of control samples from healthy donors and cancer patients. Measured with immunoSEQ multiplex PCR; TCRdb has only the in-frame clones, and not every one. The sample lists 130,000 or so clones, nearly 90% occurring once. The sample comprised blood. The receptors were gathered from a man over 45 in good health. Each CDR3 is given with its conserved first and last residue. Each record gives: D gene, J gene, V gene, clone size, CDR3 protein, CDR3 DNA. The D gene is left open where the match is weak. Clone size is shown for a subset of rows, as once, few, many or a class of expanded clone.

>.|TRBJ2-2|TRBV24-1|once
CAAGQYTGELFF
TGTGCCGCTGGACAGTACACCGGGGAGCTGTTTTTT
>TRBD1|TRBJ2-2|TRBV7-9|.
CASSLAGTATGELFF
TGTGCCAGCAGCTTAGCGGGGACAGCCACCGGGGAGCTGTTTTTT
>.|TRBJ2-7|TRBV3-1/TRBV3-2|few
CASSQVLGDEQYF
TGTGCCAGCAGCCAGGTCCTAGGCGACGAGCAGTACTTC
>TRBD2|TRBJ2-1|TRBV5-1|.
CASSWGGVAGGSYNEQFF
TGCGCCAGCAGCTGGGGAGGTGTAGCGGGGGGTTCCTACAATGAGCAGTTCTTC
>.|TRBJ1-2|TRBV14|once
CASSQDRVKGNGYTF
TGTGCCAGCAGCCAAGACCGGGTGAAGGGGAATGGCTACACCTTC
>TRBD2|TRBJ2-5|TRBV30|few
CAWRPGGIETQYF
TGTGCCTGGAGGCCGGGGGGGATCGAGACCCAGTACTTC
>TRBD1|TRBJ1-2|TRBV3-1/TRBV3-2|.
CASSQEGQGKYGYTF
TGTGCCAGCAGCCAAGAGGGACAGGGGAAATATGGCTACACCTTC
>TRBD1|TRBJ1-2|TRBV28|.
CASSYYHLGQGYGYTF
TGTGCCAGCAGTTACTACCATCTTGGACAGGGTTACGGCTACACCTTC
>TRBD1|TRBJ1-2|TRBV10-3|.
CATRTGDNYGYTF
TGTGCCACCCGGACAGGGGATAACTATGGCTACACCTTC
>.|TRBJ1-6|TRBV28|.
CASTRSGRANSPLHF
TGTGCCAGCACTAGGTCCGGCAGGGCCAATTCACCCCTCCACTTT
>TRBD1|TRBJ1-2|TRBV19|.
CASSSPDRGLNGYTF
TGTGCCAGTAGTTCTCCGGACAGGGGGCTCAATGGCTACACCTTC
>.|TRBJ1-2|TRBV2|few
CASTLFDRPGYGYTF
TGTGCCAGCACTCTTTTCGACAGGCCCGGCTATGGCTACACCTTC
>TRBD1|TRBJ2-1|TRBV6-5|.
CASSPDRPVYNEQFF
TGTGCCAGCAGTCCGGACAGGCCCGTCTACAATGAGCAGTTCTTC
>.|TRBJ2-2|TRBV12-3/TRBV12-4|.
CASGEGELFF
TGTGCCAGCGGGGAGGGGGAGCTGTTTTTT
>.|TRBJ1-3|TRBV7-2|once
CASTPQSTSGNTIYF
TGTGCCAGCACCCCACAGTCTACCTCTGGAAACACCATATATTTT
>TRBD2|TRBJ2-5|TRBV19|.
CASTPTGGYQETQYF
TGTGCCAGTACTCCGACCGGGGGGTACCAAGAGACCCAGTACTTC
>TRBD1|TRBJ2-7|TRBV28|.
CASRFRQGATYEQYF
TGTGCCAGCAGGTTCCGACAGGGGGCTACCTACGAGCAGTACTTC
>.|TRBJ2-1|TRBV29-1|.
CSVKTSIGRNEQFF
TGCAGCGTGAAGACATCCATCGGACGCAATGAGCAGTTCTTC
>.|TRBJ1-5|TRBV24-1|.
CATSDSTEYSNQPQHF
TGTGCCACCAGTGATTCAACCGAATACAGCAATCAGCCCCAGCATTTT
>.|TRBJ2-7|TRBV2|.
CASSPPQAYEQYF
TGTGCCAGCAGCCCCCCACAAGCCTACGAGCAGTACTTC
>TRBD1|TRBJ2-3|TRBV3-1/TRBV3-2|.
CASSQGGGQGTDTQYF
TGTGCCAGCAGCCAAGGGGGGGGACAGGGGACAGATACGCAGTATTTT
>.|TRBJ2-7|TRBV28|.
CASSSPDEKQYF
TGTGCCAGCAGTTCCCCCGATGAAAAGCAGTACTTC
>.|TRBJ2-7|TRBV28|.
CASSLLGPNYEQYF
TGTGCCAGCAGTTTATTAGGGCCCAACTACGAGCAGTACTTC
>.|TRBJ1-2|TRBV5-1|.
CASSPHPGLSNYGYTF
TGCGCCAGCAGCCCGCATCCAGGGCTCTCAAACTATGGCTACACCTTC